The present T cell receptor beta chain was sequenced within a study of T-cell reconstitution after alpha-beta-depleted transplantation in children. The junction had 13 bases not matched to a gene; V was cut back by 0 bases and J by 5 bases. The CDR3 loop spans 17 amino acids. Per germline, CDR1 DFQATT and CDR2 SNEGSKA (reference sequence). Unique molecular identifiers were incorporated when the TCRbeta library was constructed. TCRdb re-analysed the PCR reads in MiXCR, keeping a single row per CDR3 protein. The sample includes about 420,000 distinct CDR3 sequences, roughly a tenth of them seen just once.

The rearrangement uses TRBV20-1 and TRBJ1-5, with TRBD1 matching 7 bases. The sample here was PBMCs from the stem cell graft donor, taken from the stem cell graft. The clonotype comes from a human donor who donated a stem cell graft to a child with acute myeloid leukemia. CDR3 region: CSARDKVQGLGYQPQHF. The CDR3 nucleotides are TGCAGTGCTAGAGATAAGGTACAGGGGCTGGGATATCAGCCCCAGCATTTT.